Below are 2 T cell receptor beta chains sequenced from a single sample in a study of T cell responses to AZD1222 COVID-19 vaccine. Only in-frame clones appear in the TCRdb table, and some are missing; sequencing was by immunoSEQ multiplex PCR. The table records some 100,000 clones, 85% to 95% of them present only once. This specimen consisted of peripheral blood, obtained on day 0 of AZD1222 vaccination. The receptors were gathered from an adult in good health.

The J gene is TRBJ2-7, the V gene TRBV28, with D maybe TRBD2 (7 bases). Germline V lookup: CDR1 MDHEN, CDR2 SYDVKM. V lost 10 bases, J lost 1 base, and 29 bases lay in between. The CDR3 is 18 amino acids. The CDR3 DNA is TGTGCCACTTTCTCCGGGGGGCGAAATATCCCCTTTTCCTACGAGCAGTACTTC. Translating gives CATFSGGRNIPFSYEQYF.

This clone was picked up a small number of times. The V and J genes are TRBV27 and TRBJ2-7; TRBD2 matches at 15 bases. Trimming cost V 1 base and J 3 bases; bases outside gene matches: 10. The CDR3 is 19 residues long. Per the germline V gene, CDR1 is MNHEY and CDR2 is SMNVEV (reference sequence). The CDR3 DNA reads as TGTGCCAGCAGTTTATTGGGGACTAGCGGGAGGCCCCGGCTCTACGAGCAGTACTTC. The encoded protein is CASSLLGTSGRPRLYEQYF.